This T cell receptor (beta chain) was recorded in a study of shared clonotypes between healthy human individuals. Study as a whole: Serving as donors were two women and three men, whose ages spanned 18 to 49. Study-level findings and limits: Non-shared clonotypes showed lower generation probabilities than clonotypes common to all four donors.

Details on this clone: Its target is not known.

TCRdb's table, derived via immunoSEQ multiplex PCR, lists solely in-frame clones and lacks some. Of 2 million to 2.5 million clones listed, more than 80% are singletons. The CDR3 has 18 amino acids. V was cut by 2 bases and J by 4 bases, with 23 bases left in between. From germline, CDR1 is SGHRS and CDR2 YFSETQ. The chain uses TRBV5-1 and TRBJ2-3; tentatively, D is TRBD2 (6 bases). The sample comprised naive CD4+ T cells from PBMCs. As for subset: CD45RA+ positively selected. This receptor was taken from a man between 18 and 29 years old in good health. Some clones in this sample may be carry-over from other donors' samples. DNA of the CDR3: TGCGCCAGCAGCTTAAGTCAGGGCTCAGTAGCGGTCTCAGATACGCAGTATTTT. Its protein product is CASSLSQGSVAVSDTQYF. Based on the CDR3 plus reference TRBV5-1 and TRBJ2-3, the full variable domain is KAGVTQTPRYLIKTRGQQVTLSCSPISGHRSVSWYQQTPGQGLQFLFEYFSETQRNKGNFPGRFSGRQFSNSRSEMNVSTLELGDSALYLCASSLSQGSVAVSDTQYFGPGTRLTVL.